The clone carrying this TCR beta chain was counted once. This specimen belongs to a study of blood T cell repertoires in COVID-19. Measured with immunoSEQ multiplex PCR; TCRdb has only the in-frame clones, and not every one. The sample includes over 200,000 clones, approximately 89% of them seen just once. The CDR3 sequence is 14 residues long. Germline lookup yields CDR1 SNHLY and CDR2 FYNNEI. V trimming: 8 bases; J trimming: 2 bases; junction bases outside the gene matches: 7. The rearrangement links TRBV2 to TRBJ1-1; 8 bases agree with TRBD1. The sequenced sample was PBMCs or T cells enriched from blood (not recorded which). This receptor was obtained from a woman in her 30s who had been exposed to COVID-19. Written as DNA, the CDR3 is TGTGCCAGCCACACCGACAGGGGAAACACTGAAGCTTTCTTT. This translates into CASHTDRGNTEAFF.